This TCR beta chain is drawn from a study of cytomegalovirus exposure and HLA in healthy donors. The CDR3 totals 15 residues. Germline lookup yields CDR1 SNHLY and CDR2 FYNNEI. J was trimmed by 9 bases and V by 2 bases; bases with no gene match: 8. PCR was performed using 60 Vbeta and 13 Jbeta primers. Assay: immunoSEQ multiplex PCR; the TCRdb copy retains only in-frame clones and omits some. The sample contains approximately 180,000 clones, 80% to 85% of which appear only once. The genes are TRBV2 and TRBJ2-1, with TRBD2 matching over 9 bases. The specimen sequenced was PBMCs. The clonotype comes from a woman between 18 and 29 years old in good health and CMV-seronegative. CDR3 residues: CASSEMAGAGGEQFF. CDR3 nucleotides: TGTGCCAGCAGTGAAATGGCGGGAGCGGGGGGTGAGCAGTTCTTC.